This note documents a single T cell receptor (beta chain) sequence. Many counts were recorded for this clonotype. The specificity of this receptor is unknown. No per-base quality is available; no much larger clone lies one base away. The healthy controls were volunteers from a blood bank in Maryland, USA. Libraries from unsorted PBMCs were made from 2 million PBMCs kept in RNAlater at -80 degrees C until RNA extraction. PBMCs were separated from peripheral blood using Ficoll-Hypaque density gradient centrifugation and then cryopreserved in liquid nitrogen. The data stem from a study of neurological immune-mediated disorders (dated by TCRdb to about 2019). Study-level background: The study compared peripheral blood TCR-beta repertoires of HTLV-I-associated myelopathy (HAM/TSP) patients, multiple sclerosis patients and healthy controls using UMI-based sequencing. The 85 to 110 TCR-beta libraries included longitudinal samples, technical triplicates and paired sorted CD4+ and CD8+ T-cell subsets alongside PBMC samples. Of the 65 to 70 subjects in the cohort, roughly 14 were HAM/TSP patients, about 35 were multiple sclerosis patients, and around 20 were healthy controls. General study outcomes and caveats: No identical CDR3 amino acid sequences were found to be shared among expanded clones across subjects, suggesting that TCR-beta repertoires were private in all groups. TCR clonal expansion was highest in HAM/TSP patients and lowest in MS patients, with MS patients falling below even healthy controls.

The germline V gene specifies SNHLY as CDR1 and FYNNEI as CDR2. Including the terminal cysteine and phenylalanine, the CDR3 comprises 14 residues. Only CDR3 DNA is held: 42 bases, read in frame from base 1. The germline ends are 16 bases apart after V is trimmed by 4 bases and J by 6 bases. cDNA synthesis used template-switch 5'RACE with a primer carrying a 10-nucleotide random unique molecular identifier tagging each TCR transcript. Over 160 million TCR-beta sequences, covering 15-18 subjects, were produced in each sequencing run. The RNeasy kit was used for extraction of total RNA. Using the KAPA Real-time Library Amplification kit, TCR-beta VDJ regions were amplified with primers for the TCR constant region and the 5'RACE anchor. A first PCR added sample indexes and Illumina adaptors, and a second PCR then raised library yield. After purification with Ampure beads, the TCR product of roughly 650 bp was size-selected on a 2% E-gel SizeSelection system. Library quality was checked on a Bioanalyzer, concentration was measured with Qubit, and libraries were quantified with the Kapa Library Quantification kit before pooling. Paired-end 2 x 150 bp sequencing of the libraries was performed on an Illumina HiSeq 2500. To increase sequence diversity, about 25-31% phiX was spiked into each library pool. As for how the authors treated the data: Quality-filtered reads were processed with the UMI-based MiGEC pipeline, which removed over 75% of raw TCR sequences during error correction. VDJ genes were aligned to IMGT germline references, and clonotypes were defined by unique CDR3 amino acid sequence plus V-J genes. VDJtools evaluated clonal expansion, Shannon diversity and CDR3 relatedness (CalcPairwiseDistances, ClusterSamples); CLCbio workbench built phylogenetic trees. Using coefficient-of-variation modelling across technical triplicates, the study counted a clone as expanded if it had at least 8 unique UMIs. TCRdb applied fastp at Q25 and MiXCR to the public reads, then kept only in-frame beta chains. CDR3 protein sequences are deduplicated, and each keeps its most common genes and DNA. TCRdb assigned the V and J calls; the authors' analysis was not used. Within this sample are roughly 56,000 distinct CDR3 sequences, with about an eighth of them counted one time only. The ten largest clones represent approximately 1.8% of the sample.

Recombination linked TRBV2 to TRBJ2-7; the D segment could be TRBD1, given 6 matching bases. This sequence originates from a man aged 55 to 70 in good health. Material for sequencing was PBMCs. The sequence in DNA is TGTGCCAGCAGTGCGGGACAATCTCCTACCGAGCAGTACTTC. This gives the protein CASSAGQSPTEQYF.